One T cell receptor (beta chain) is described in this entry. This clone was detected a few times. This clone's antigen is unknown. This receptor is murine, so its gene names and germline sequences reflect the mouse genome. The read terminates 1 residue before the CDR3 end, so the remaining end is supplied by the germline J gene. Libraries were prepared through the immunoSEQ multiplex PCR assay. TCRbeta CDR3 sequencing was performed at survey depth by Adaptive Biotechnologies, and CDR3 sequences, V/J genes, productive frequency and template counts were reported. Amplification of TCR beta CDR3 regions started from genomic DNA instead of RNA. Regarding the original processing steps: Pairwise repertoire overlap between tissues was quantified with Jensen-Shannon divergence, where 1 means complete divergence and 0 identical. Tissues were grouped by single-linkage agglomerative hierarchical clustering of pairwise JSD values, and the clustering results were shown as dendrograms. All patient samples were analyzed with GLIPH2 using simulation_depth 1000, kmer_min_depth 3 and cdr3_length_cutoff 8, and only groups containing more than two unique CDR3s were kept. A standardized tissue-overlap score extrapolated Jaccard GLIPH-group overlap across patients to a standard repertoire size of 1000 clones. Linear mixed-effect models, with tissue included as a fixed effect and individual included as a random effect, were used to assess associations of diversity with clinical or experimental variables. The clones in this table, taken by TCRdb from immuneACCESS, are in-frame only. Not every clone is retained; where verified, under half of the shortfall comes from an unresolved V gene, and the cause of the rest is unknown. V and J calls and clone size are those listed in that table; D and trimming were worked out from the DNA. This sample has around 5,700 clones in its table, and around 50% of those were observed once. The ten largest clones take up 10% of the sample.

This specimen belongs to a study of tissue T cells after allogeneic stem cell transplantation (dated by TCRdb to between 2021 and 2022). In terms of the full investigation: The study profiled TCR beta repertoires in many tissues obtained from research autopsies of patients with and without GVHD, and also in mouse models of GVHD. The human part of the study was a prospective observational study with no blinding and no randomization. The investigation overall reported the following: The study did not establish which tissue TCRs were alloreactive or antigen-specific, and some clones may have been host cells that persisted. A small and clinically heterogeneous patient cohort was studied, and sampling depth was acknowledged as a limitation. In both patients and mice, T cells from blood and spleen picked up only a limited part of the TCR repertoire that was detected in tissues. Within patients, how anatomically similar the tissues were was a key factor in shaping TCR repertoire composition, regardless of disease or transplant status. Only a few T cell clones appeared in more than one patient, yet motif-based clustering showed tissue-specific repertoire signatures that were shared between patients.

Trimming removed 4 bases from V and 0 bases from J, leaving 7 bases between the germline ends. The CDR3 holds 14 amino acids from the cysteine to the phenylalanine. The DNA covers only part of the CDR3, 39 bases in frame from base 1. CDR1 and CDR2 (KGHPV, FQNQEV) derive from the germline V gene (reference sequence). The time point label here, explained by the study, means: mouse harvest day 7 after allogeneic transplant. Mouse grafts consisting of 10^7 T-cell-depleted bone marrow cells combined with 10^6 splenic CD5+ T cells were administered by tail vein injection. A major MHC-mismatch B6 (H2b) into BALB/c (H2d) model was used to model mouse GVHD, and tissues were profiled at day 7 or 14. Mouse tissues and retro-orbital blood were harvested on day 7 or 14 post-transplant using separate sterile tools per animal; livers were flushed beforehand. Before genomic DNA isolation with the DNeasy Blood & Tissue Kit, mouse tissues were minced using razor blades in buffered saline.

The receptor was isolated from a female BALB/c mouse given C57BL/6 T cells with graft-versus-host disease after an allogeneic hematopoietic cell transplant. Sample: gut tissue. The chain joins TRBV26 to TRBJ1-3, with an unclear D gene assignment. The covered CDR3 bases are TGTGCCAGCAGTCCTCAGAATTCTGGAAATACGCTCTAT. Translated, it reads CASSPQNSGNTLY. The whole CDR3 is CASSPQNSGNTLYF.